This paragraph reports one T cell receptor beta chain. Which antigen it targets is not known. No much larger clone exists at a distance of one base, and base qualities are not known. This sample stems from a study of T cell changes during pregnancy in multiple sclerosis (dated by TCRdb to the late 2010s). Study-level background: In women with multiple sclerosis, the researchers looked at how the T cell repertoire shifted as pregnancy progressed.

Library preparation employed the immunoSEQ multiplex PCR assay. Held by TCRdb, this immuneACCESS table contains in-frame sequences only and omits some clones. Under half of the omission traces to an unresolved V gene where checked; the cause of the rest is unknown. Recorded for this sample are 65,000 to 95,000 clones; 94% of them occurred a single time. The ten largest clones represent roughly 0.9% of the sample. V ends up 5 bases short and J 7 bases short, with an unmatched junction base count of 13. Per the germline V gene (reference sequence), MNHEY is the CDR1 and SMNVEV is the CDR2. The CDR3 runs 15 residues from the cysteine to the phenylalanine. Only the CDR3 region is kept as DNA, spanning 45 bases read in frame from base 1.

Here the sequenced sample was peripheral blood, taken in the second trimester of pregnancy. The source of this sequence is a female donor in good health, enrolled as a control in a pregnancy study. The sequence links TRBV27 to TRBJ1-2, and 7 junctional nucleotides match TRBD1. The DNA reads as follows: TGTGCCAGCAGTCTTAGGGACAGTAGTAGGGGTGGCTACACCTTC. This encodes CASSLRDSSRGGYTF.